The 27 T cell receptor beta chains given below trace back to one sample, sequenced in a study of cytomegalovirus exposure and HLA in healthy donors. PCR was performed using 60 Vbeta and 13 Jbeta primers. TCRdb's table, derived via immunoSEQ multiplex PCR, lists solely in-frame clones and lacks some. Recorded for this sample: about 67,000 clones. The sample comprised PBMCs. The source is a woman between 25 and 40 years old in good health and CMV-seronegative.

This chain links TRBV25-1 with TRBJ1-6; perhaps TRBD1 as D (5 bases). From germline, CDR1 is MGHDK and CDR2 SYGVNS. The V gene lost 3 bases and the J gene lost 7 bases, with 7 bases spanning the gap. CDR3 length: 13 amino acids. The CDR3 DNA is TGTGCCAGCAGTGATCGGGGGAATTCACCCCTCCACTTT. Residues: CASSDRGNSPLHF. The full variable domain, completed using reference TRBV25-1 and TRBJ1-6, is EADIYQTPRYLVIGTGKKITLECSQTMGHDKMYWYQQDPGMELHLIHYSYGVNSTEKGDLSSESTVSRIRTEHFPLTLESARPSHTSQYLCASSDRGNSPLHFGNGTRLTVT.

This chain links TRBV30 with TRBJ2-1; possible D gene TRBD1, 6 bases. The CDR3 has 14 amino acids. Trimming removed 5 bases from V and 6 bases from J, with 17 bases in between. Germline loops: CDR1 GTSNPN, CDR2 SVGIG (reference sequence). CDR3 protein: CAWAYSNRANEQFF. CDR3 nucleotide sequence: TGTGCCTGGGCGTACTCTAACAGGGCCAATGAGCAGTTCTTC.

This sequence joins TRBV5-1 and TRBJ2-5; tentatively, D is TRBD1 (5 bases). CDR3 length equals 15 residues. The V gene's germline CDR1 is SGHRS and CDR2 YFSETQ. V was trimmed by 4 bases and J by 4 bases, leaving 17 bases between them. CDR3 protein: CASSPEEGAAETQYF. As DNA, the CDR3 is TGCGCCAGCAGCCCCGAAGAAGGGGCTGCAGAGACCCAGTACTTC.

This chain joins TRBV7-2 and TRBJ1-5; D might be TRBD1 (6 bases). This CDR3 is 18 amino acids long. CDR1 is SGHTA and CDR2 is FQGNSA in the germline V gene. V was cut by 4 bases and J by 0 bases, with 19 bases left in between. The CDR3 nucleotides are TGTGCCAGCAGCTCATCCCCCACAGGGTCGTATAGCAATCAGCCCCAGCATTTT. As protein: CASSSSPTGSYSNQPQHF.

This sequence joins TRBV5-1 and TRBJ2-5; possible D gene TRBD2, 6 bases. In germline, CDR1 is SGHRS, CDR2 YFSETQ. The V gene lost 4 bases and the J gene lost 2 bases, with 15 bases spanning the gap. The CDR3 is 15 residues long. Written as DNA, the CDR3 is TGCGCCAGCAGCGCCCCCGCGGGGAGGCAAGAGACCCAGTACTTC. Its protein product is CASSAPAGRQETQYF.

CDR3 protein: CASSETSGSGDTQYF. In nucleotides, the CDR3 is TGTGCCAGCAGTGAGACTAGCGGAAGTGGGGATACGCAGTATTTT. This chain connects TRBV6-4 to TRBJ2-3; 9 bases are shared with TRBD2. With 3 bases clipped from V and 6 bases from J, the junction kept 7 bases outside the gene matches. This CDR3 is built from 15 residues. The V gene's germline CDR1 is MRHNA and CDR2 SNTAGT.

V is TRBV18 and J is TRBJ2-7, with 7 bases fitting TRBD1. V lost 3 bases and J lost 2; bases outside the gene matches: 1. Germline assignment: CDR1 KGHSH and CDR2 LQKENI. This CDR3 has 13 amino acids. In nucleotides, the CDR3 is TGTGCCAGCTCACCCGGGACAGCCTACGAGCAGTACTTC. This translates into CASSPGTAYEQYF.

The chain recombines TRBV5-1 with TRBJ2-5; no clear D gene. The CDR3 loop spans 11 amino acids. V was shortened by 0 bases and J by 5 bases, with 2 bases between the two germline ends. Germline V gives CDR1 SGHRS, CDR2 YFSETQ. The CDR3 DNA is TGCGCCAGCAGCTTGGCGGAGACCCAGTACTTC. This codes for CASSLAETQYF. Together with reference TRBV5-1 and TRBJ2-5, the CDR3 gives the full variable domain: KAGVTQTPRYLIKTRGQQVTLSCSPISGHRSVSWYQQTPGQGLQFLFEYFSETQRNKGNFPGRFSGRQFSNSRSEMNVSTLELGDSALYLCASSLAETQYFGPGTRLLVL.

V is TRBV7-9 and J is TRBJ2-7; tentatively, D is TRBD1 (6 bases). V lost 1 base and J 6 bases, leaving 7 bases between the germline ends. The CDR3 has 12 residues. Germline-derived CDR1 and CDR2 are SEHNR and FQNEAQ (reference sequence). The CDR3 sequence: CASSLEQGEQYF. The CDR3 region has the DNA TGTGCCAGCAGCTTAGAACAGGGCGAGCAGTACTTC.

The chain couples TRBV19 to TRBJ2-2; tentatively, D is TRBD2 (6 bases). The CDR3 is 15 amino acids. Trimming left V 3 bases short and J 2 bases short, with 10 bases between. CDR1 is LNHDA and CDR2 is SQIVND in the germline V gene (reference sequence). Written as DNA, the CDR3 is TGTGCCAGTAGTATTTTCGGGGGAAACACCGGGGAGCTGTTTTTT. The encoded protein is CASSIFGGNTGELFF.

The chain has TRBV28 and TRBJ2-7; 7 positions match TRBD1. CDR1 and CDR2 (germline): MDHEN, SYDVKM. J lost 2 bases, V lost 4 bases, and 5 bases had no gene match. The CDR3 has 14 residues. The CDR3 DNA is TGTGCCAGCAGTTCGTTCGGGACAGCCTACGAGCAGTACTTC. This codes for CASSSFGTAYEQYF.

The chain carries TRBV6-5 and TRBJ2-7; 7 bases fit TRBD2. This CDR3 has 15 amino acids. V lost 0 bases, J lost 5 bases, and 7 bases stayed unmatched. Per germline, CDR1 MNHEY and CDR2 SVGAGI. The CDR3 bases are TGTGCCAGCAGTTACTCGAGGGCGGGAGCCAACGAGCAGTACTTC. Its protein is CASSYSRAGANEQYF.

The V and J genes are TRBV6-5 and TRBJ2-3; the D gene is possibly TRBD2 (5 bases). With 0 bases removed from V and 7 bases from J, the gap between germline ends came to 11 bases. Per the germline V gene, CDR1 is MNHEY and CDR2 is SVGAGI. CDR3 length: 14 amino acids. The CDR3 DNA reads TGTGCCAGCAGTTACTCGAAGAGGGCCCATACGCAGTATTTT. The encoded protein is CASSYSKRAHTQYF.

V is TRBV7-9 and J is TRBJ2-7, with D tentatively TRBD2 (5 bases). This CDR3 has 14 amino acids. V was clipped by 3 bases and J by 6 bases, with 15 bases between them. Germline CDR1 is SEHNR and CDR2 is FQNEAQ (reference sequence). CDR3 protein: CASSLEVPAGEQYF. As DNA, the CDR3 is TGTGCCAGCAGCTTGGAGGTCCCCGCGGGCGAGCAGTACTTC.

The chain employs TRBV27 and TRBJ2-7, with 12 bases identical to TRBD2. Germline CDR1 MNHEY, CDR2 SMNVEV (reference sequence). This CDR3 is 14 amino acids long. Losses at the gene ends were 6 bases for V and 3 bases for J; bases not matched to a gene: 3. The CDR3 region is CASRRLAGDYEQYF. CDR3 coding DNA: TGTGCCAGCAGGCGACTAGCGGGGGACTACGAGCAGTACTTC.

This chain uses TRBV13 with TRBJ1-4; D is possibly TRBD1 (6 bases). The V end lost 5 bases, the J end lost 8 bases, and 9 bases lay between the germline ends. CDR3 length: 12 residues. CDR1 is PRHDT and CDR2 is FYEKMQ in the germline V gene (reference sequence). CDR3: CASSPGQEKLFF. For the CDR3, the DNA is TGTGCCAGCAGCCCGGGACAAGAAAAACTGTTTTTT.

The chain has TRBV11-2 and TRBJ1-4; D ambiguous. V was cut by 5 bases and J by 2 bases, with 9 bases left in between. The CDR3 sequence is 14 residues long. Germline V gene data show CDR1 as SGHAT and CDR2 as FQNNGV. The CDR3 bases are TGTGCCAGCAGCCCCGAGGGCACTAATGAAAAACTGTTTTTT. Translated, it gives CASSPEGTNEKLFF.

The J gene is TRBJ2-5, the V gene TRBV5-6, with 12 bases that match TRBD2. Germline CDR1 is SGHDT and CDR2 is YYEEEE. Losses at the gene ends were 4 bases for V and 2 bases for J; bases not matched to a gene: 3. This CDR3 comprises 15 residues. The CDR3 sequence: CASSPLAGGQETQYF. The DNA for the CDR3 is TGTGCCAGCAGCCCGCTAGCGGGAGGGCAAGAGACCCAGTACTTC. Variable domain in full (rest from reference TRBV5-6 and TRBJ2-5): DAGVTQSPTHLIKTRGQQVTLRCSPKSGHDTVSWYQQALGQGPQFIFQYYEEEERQRGNFPDRFSGHQFPNYSSELNVNALLLGDSALYLCASSPLAGGQETQYFGPGTRLLVL.

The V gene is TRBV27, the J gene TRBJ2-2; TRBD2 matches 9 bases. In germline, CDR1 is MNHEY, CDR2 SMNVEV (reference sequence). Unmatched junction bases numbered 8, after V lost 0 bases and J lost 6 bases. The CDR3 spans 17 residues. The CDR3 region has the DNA TGTGCCAGCAGTTTATCGTTTAGCGGGAGATCGTCCGGGGAGCTGTTTTTT. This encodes CASSLSFSGRSSGELFF.

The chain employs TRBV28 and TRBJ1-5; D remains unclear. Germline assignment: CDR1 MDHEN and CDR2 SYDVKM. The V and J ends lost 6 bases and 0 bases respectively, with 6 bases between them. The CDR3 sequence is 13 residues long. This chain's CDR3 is CASSLSSNQPQHF. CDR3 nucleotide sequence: TGTGCCAGCAGCCTGAGTAGCAATCAGCCCCAGCATTTT. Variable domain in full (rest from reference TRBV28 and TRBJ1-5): DVKVTQSSRYLVKRTGEKVFLECVQDMDHENMFWYRQDPGLGLRLIYFSYDVKMKEKGDIPEGYSVSREKKERFSLILESASTNQTSMYLCASSLSSNQPQHFGDGTRLSIL.

The CDR3 reads CASSLSSVTQYF. CDR3 bases: TGTGCCAGCAGCCTTTCCTCAGTTACGCAGTATTTT. The rearrangement joins TRBV14 to TRBJ2-3; D remains ambiguous. V lost 4 bases and J lost 8, with 10 bases in between. The CDR3 loop spans 12 amino acids. CDR1 SGHDN and CDR2 FVKESK come from the germline V gene.

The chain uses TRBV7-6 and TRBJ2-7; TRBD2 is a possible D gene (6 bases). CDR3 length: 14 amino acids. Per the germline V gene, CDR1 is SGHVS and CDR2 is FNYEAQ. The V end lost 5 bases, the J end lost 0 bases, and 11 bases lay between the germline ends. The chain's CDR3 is CASSKRGLSYEQYF. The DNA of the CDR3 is TGTGCCAGCAGCAAGAGGGGACTCTCCTACGAGCAGTACTTC.

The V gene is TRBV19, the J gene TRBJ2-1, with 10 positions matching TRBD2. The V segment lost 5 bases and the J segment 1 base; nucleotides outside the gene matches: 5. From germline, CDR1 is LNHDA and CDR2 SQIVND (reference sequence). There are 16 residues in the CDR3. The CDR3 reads CASSLTLAGSYNEQFF. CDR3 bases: TGTGCCAGTAGTCTAACACTAGCGGGGTCCTACAATGAGCAGTTCTTC.

In DNA form, the CDR3 reads TGTGCCAGCAGCTTGCGGACAGGGGCTCCGAACACTGAAGCTTTCTTT. Translation gives CASSLRTGAPNTEAFF. The chain is built from TRBV5-4 and TRBJ1-1; 9 bases are a match to TRBD1. The CDR3 covers 16 residues. With 1 base clipped from V and 1 base from J, the junction kept 5 bases outside the gene matches. The germline V gene encodes CDR1 SGHNT and CDR2 YYREEE (reference sequence).

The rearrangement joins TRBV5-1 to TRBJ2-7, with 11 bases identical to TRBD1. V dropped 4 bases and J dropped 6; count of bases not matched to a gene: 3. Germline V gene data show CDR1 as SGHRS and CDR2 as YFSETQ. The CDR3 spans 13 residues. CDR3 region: CASSRGQGGEQYF. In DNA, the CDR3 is TGCGCCAGCAGCCGGGGACAGGGGGGCGAGCAGTACTTC.

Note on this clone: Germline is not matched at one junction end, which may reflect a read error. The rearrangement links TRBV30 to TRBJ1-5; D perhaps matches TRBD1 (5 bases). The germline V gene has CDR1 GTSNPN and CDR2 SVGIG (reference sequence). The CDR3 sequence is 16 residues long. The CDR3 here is CAWSVGDSLFNQHQHF. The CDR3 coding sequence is TGTGCCTGGAGTGTAGGCGACAGCCTGTTTAATCAGCACCAGCATTTT.

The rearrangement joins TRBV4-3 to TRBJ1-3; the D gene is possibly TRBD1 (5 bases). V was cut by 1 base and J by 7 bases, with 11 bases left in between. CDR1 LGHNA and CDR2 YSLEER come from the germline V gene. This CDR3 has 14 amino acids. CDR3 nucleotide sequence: TGCGCCAGCAGCCAAGGGCCAGGGCTGAACACCATATATTTT. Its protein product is CASSQGPGLNTIYF.